These 29 T cell receptor beta chains share one sample of origin, sequenced in a study of early T cells in non-severe SARS-CoV-2 infection. A single record per CDR3 protein comes from TCRdb applying MiXCR to the 5' RACE reads. The sample comprises about 30,000 distinct CDR3 sequences, about 5.7% of which are singletons, and roughly 22% rests with the top ten. The sequencing sample was made of whole blood. These receptors came from an adult who was a healthcare worker with PCR-confirmed SARS-CoV-2 infection or an uninfected control (not recorded which).

This clonotype has ten or more counts. The chain uses TRBV20-1 and TRBJ2-5, with 8 bases lining up with TRBD1. Trimming cost V 3 bases and J 2 bases; bases outside gene matches: 2. CDR1 DFQATT and CDR2 SNEGSKA come from the germline V gene (reference sequence). The CDR3 has 13 amino acids. CDR3 nucleotide sequence: TGCAGTGCTAGGGGACAGGTACAAGAGACCCAGTACTTC. Protein: CSARGQVQETQYF.

This clonotype occurred many times. The gene calls are TRBV7-2 and TRBJ1-4, with D tentatively TRBD1 (5 bases). The CDR3 is made up of 15 amino acids. Trimming removed 3 bases from V and 5 bases from J, with 13 bases in between. The V gene's germline CDR1 is SGHTA and CDR2 FQGNSA. Here the CDR3 DNA reads TGTGCCAGCAGCTTCTACGACAGCGAGAATGAAAAACTGTTTTTT. This codes for CASSFYDSENEKLFF.

This clonotype has ten or more counts. V and J are TRBV4-1 and TRBJ1-1; no definite D call. V was trimmed by 0 bases and J by 4 bases, leaving 12 bases between them. In germline, CDR1 is MGHRA, CDR2 YSYEKL. This CDR3 spans 15 amino acids. Written as DNA, the CDR3 is TGCGCCAGCAGCCAAGAGCGGGGAAGTGTCACTGAAGCTTTCTTT. Amino acid sequence: CASSQERGSVTEAFF.

This clonotype occurred many times. The rearrangement joins TRBV27 to TRBJ2-3; TRBD2 aligns across 9 bases. The junction had 8 bases not matched to a gene; V was cut back by 3 bases and J by 1 base. CDR1 is MNHEY, CDR2 SMNVEV, per germline (reference sequence). The CDR3 is 17 amino acids. This CDR3 is CASSFRGSGRGTDTQYF. For the CDR3, the DNA is TGTGCCAGCAGTTTTAGGGGTAGCGGGAGAGGCACAGATACGCAGTATTTT.

About this clonotype: Given a much more abundant clone one base away, this may be a read error. This rearrangement joins TRBV6-1 to TRBJ2-1; 7 nucleotides agree with TRBD1. The CDR3 is made up of 15 amino acids. Trimming at V came to 4 bases and at J to 6 bases, leaving 9 bases not matched to a gene. Germline V CDR1 and CDR2: MNHNS, SASEGT. The CDR3 bases are TGTGCCAGCAGTGGGGACAGTGTTACCTTCAATGAGCAGTTCTTC. Residues: CASSGDSVTFNEQFF.

This clonotype was found many times. This sequence joins TRBV20-1 and TRBJ1-4; no reliable D call. Germline-derived CDR1 and CDR2 are DFQATT and SNEGSKA (reference sequence). The CDR3 loop spans 14 amino acids. V shed 0 bases and J shed 8 bases, with 13 bases lying between them. In DNA form, the CDR3 reads TGCAGTGCTAGAGATATTGACTTTGGGGAAAAACTGTTTTTT. This translates into CSARDIDFGEKLFF.

This clonotype appeared many times. The chain links TRBV12-3 or TRBV12-4 to TRBJ2-7; 12 bases agree with TRBD1. V lost 8 bases and J lost 7; bases outside the gene matches: 9. The CDR3 consists of 14 residues. In DNA form, the CDR3 reads TGTGCCAGCCAGATGGGACAGGGGGCGAATGAGCAGTACTTC. Translating it yields CASQMGQGANEQYF.

The chain uses TRBV12-3 or TRBV12-4 and TRBJ2-5; perhaps TRBD1 as D (5 bases). Trimming took 4 bases from V and 4 from J, leaving 13 bases between them. The CDR3 has 14 residues. CDR3 nucleotides: TGTGCCAGCAGTTCCCCAGGGCAGGGAGAGACCCAGTACTTC. Translated, it gives CASSSPGQGETQYF.

As for this clonotype: A single base separates this from a much larger clone, so it may be a read error. The chain is built from TRBV11-2 and TRBJ1-2; tentatively, D is TRBD1 (5 bases). V lost 6 bases, J lost 9 bases, and 23 bases lay in between. Germline V gene data show CDR1 as SGHAT and CDR2 as FQNNGV. The CDR3 runs 15 residues. The CDR3 DNA follows: TGTGCCAGCAGTTTACTACACGGGGGATTCGACTGCTACACCTTC. It codes for CASSLLHGGFDCYTF.

This clonotype has a count of ten or more. The chain joins TRBV5-4 to TRBJ2-1; 11 positions agree with TRBD2. CDR1 and CDR2 (germline): SGHNT, YYREEE (reference sequence). The CDR3 spans 16 residues. V was clipped by 3 bases and J by 2 bases; unmatched bases: 4. For the CDR3, the DNA is TGTGCCAGCAGCTGGGTAGCGGGAGGGCCCTACAATGAGCAGTTCTTC. This gives the protein CASSWVAGGPYNEQFF.

There are many counts of this clonotype. The V gene is TRBV6-5, the J gene TRBJ1-1, with 7 bases lining up with TRBD1. Germline values: CDR1 MNHEY, CDR2 SVGAGI. Germline trimming cut 0 bases from V and 8 bases from J; bases unmatched to any gene: 6. This CDR3 contains 14 residues. The CDR3 bases are TGTGCCAGCAGTTACTCCCGGACAGGCGCCGAAGCTTTCTTT. Residues: CASSYSRTGAEAFF.

At least ten counts were recorded for this clonotype. The V call is TRBV18, the J call TRBJ2-1; a weak D match, TRBD2 (5 bases). The germline CDR1 and CDR2 sequences are KGHSH and LQKENI. The CDR3 is 20 residues long. V was cut by 4 bases and J by 3 bases, with 28 bases left in between. The CDR3 spells CASSRSAPNGYEGHYNEQFF. The CDR3 nucleotides read TGTGCCAGCTCACGGTCTGCGCCTAATGGGTACGAGGGCCACTACAATGAGCAGTTCTTC.

This clonotype has ten or more counts. J is TRBJ2-7 and V is TRBV25-1, with TRBD1 as a possible D gene (5 bases). The ends were cut back, 4 bases at V and 2 bases at J, with 9 bases in the middle. CDR1 is MGHDK and CDR2 is SYGVNS in the germline V gene. CDR3 size: 13 residues. The CDR3 region is CASSGTSTYEQYF. CDR3 sequence (DNA): TGTGCCAGCAGTGGGACAAGTACCTACGAGCAGTACTTC.

V and J are TRBV4-1 and TRBJ2-3, with a possible D match to TRBD2 (6 bases). There are 16 residues in the CDR3. CDR1 and CDR2 (germline): MGHRA, YSYEKL. The V end was cut by 0 bases, the J end by 0 bases, with 10 bases between. DNA of the CDR3: TGCGCCAGCAGCCAAGAGGCGGGGCCCAGCACAGATACGCAGTATTTT. It is translated as CASSQEAGPSTDTQYF.

The sample holds many counts of this clonotype. The chain joins TRBV6-5 to TRBJ2-1; D remains ambiguous. Germline-derived CDR1 and CDR2 are MNHEY and SVGAGI. V dropped 2 bases and J dropped 0 bases, with 8 bases sitting between them. The CDR3 runs to 15 residues. The DNA for the CDR3 is TGTGCCAGCAGTTACGTGAGGATCTCCTACAATGAGCAGTTCTTC. This encodes CASSYVRISYNEQFF.

The sample holds many counts of this clonotype. The CDR3: CASSLFEAASTDTQYF. The CDR3 region has the DNA TGCGCCAGCAGCTTGTTCGAAGCAGCAAGTACAGATACGCAGTATTTT. The gene calls are TRBV5-1 and TRBJ2-3; D not certain. Germline CDR1 and CDR2: SGHRS and YFSETQ. V was trimmed by 1 base and J by 3 bases, leaving 15 bases between them. The CDR3 loop spans 16 amino acids. Filled out from reference TRBV5-1 and TRBJ2-3, the complete variable domain reads KAGVTQTPRYLIKTRGQQVTLSCSPISGHRSVSWYQQTPGQGLQFLFEYFSETQRNKGNFPGRFSGRQFSNSRSEMNVSTLELGDSALYLCASSLFEAASTDTQYFGPGTRLTVL.

Only a few counts were recorded for this clonotype. The gene calls are TRBV2 and TRBJ2-3, with 8 positions matching TRBD2. V was clipped by 10 bases and J by 4 bases; unmatched bases: 10. The CDR3 loop spans 14 amino acids. Germline CDR1 and CDR2: SNHLY and FYNNEI. CDR3 protein: CATRGTSRADTQYF. CDR3 coding DNA: TGTGCCACCAGAGGGACTAGTCGCGCAGATACGCAGTATTTT.

This clonotype was detected many times. The chain couples TRBV6-2 or TRBV6-3 to TRBJ1-1; 7 bases match TRBD1. Germline loops: CDR1 MNHEY, CDR2 SVGEGT. This CDR3 is built from 13 residues. V lost 0 bases to trimming and J lost 8 bases; unmatched junction nucleotides: 3. In DNA form, the CDR3 reads TGTGCCAGCAGTTACTCGACAGGGAGAGAAGCTTTCTTT. Encoded protein: CASSYSTGREAFF.

On this clonotype: A much larger clone differs from this one at a single base, so this may be a read error. V usage is TRBV28 and J usage is TRBJ2-3, with D perhaps TRBD2 (6 bases). Trimming left V 4 bases short and J 5 bases short, with 22 bases between. The germline V gene encodes CDR1 MDHEN and CDR2 SYDVKM. The CDR3 runs 17 residues. The CDR3 nucleotides read TGTGCCAGCAGTTCCCCCCCCCGGGGGTCCGCTTTAGATACGCAGTATTTT. Its protein is CASSSPPRGSALDTQYF.

This clonotype came up many times. The chain joins TRBV7-9 to TRBJ2-1; TRBD2 matches at 13 bases. Germline loops: CDR1 SEHNR, CDR2 FQNEAQ (reference sequence). The CDR3 has 13 residues. V lost 10 bases and J lost 10; bases outside the gene matches: 7. CDR3 protein: CATGTSGKNEQFF. The CDR3 coding sequence is TGTGCCACCGGGACTAGCGGGAAAAACGAGCAGTTCTTC.

The chain links TRBV28 to TRBJ1-5, with 8 nucleotides matching TRBD1. Trimming at V came to 5 bases and at J to 6 bases, leaving 9 bases not matched to a gene. The CDR3 is made up of 15 amino acids. CDR1 is MDHEN, CDR2 SYDVKM, per germline. The DNA for the CDR3 is TGTGCCAGCAGTACGATTCCAGGGGGCGGTCAGCCCCAGCATTTT. Protein: CASSTIPGGGQPQHF. The full variable domain, rest sourced from reference TRBV28 and TRBJ1-5, is DVKVTQSSRYLVKRTGEKVFLECVQDMDHENMFWYRQDPGLGLRLIYFSYDVKMKEKGDIPEGYSVSREKKERFSLILESASTNQTSMYLCASSTIPGGGQPQHFGDGTRLSIL.

In its sample, this clonotype is medium-sized. V gene TRBV14 combines with J gene TRBJ2-3; D is possibly TRBD2 (6 bases). This CDR3 spans 15 amino acids. Germline assignment: CDR1 SGHDN and CDR2 FVKESK. Trimming left V 4 bases short and J 0 bases short, with 11 bases between. For the CDR3, the DNA is TGTGCCAGCAGCCCCGGGGGTTATAGCACAGATACGCAGTATTTT. Protein product: CASSPGGYSTDTQYF.

V gene TRBV2 combines with J gene TRBJ2-3, with a possible D match to TRBD1 (6 bases). Germline V gives CDR1 SNHLY, CDR2 FYNNEI. The CDR3 is 15 residues long. Trimming took 3 bases from V and 0 from J, leaving 10 bases between them. The CDR3 DNA sequence: TGTGCCAGCAGTGACAGGGGCCTTAGCACAGATACGCAGTATTTT. This sequence encodes CASSDRGLSTDTQYF.

In this sample, this clonotype turned up many times. The V and J genes are TRBV5-5 and TRBJ2-1; 9 bases agree with TRBD2. The trim removed 4 bases at V and 10 bases at J, leaving 3 bases unmatched. CDR3 length equals 12 residues. Germline V CDR1 and CDR2: SGHKS, YYEKEE (reference sequence). The CDR3 loop reads CASSRLAGEQFF. For the CDR3, the DNA is TGTGCCAGCAGCCGGCTAGCGGGAGAGCAGTTCTTC.

This clonotype was seen ten or more times. This chain links TRBV12-3 or TRBV12-4 with TRBJ2-1; 7 bases are a match to TRBD1. The trim removed 3 bases at V and 6 bases at J, leaving 14 bases unmatched. The CDR3 is made up of 17 amino acids. This CDR3 is CASSFTGTARPINEQFF. CDR3 bases: TGTGCCAGCAGTTTCACCGGGACAGCAAGGCCCATCAATGAGCAGTTCTTC.

This rearrangement joins TRBV12-3 or TRBV12-4 to TRBJ1-2; 8 bases line up with TRBD1. V trimming: 6 bases; J trimming: 6 bases; junction bases outside the gene matches: 3. The CDR3 extends over 12 amino acids. The CDR3 DNA follows: TGTGCCAGCAGGGACAGGGTGAATGGCTACACCTTC. Amino acid sequence: CASRDRVNGYTF.

This chain links TRBV6-2 or TRBV6-3 with TRBJ1-4; tentatively, D is TRBD1 (6 bases). Germline CDR1 reads MNHEY; CDR2 reads SVGEGT. The CDR3 has 17 amino acids. V lost 0 bases to trimming and J lost 5 bases, with 16 bases between them. This chain's CDR3 is CASSYSTSGTRNEKLFF. DNA for the CDR3: TGTGCCAGCAGTTACTCCACATCCGGGACACGGAATGAAAAACTGTTTTTT.

In this sample, this clonotype turned up a few times. The chain links TRBV13 to TRBJ2-7, with 8 bases matching TRBD1. The J segment lost 3 bases and the V segment lost 5 bases, leaving 12 bases of the junction unmatched. This CDR3 is built from 16 residues. Germline CDR1 PRHDT, CDR2 FYEKMQ (reference sequence). The CDR3 sequence: CASSLSQGGTVYEQYF. CDR3 bases: TGTGCCAGCAGCCTCTCACAGGGGGGAACTGTCTACGAGCAGTACTTC.

This clonotype has at least ten counts. The chain is built from TRBV9 and TRBJ2-7; TRBD2 matches 8 bases. V dropped 2 bases and J dropped 1; count of bases not matched to a gene: 5. The CDR3 length is 15 residues. Germline assignment: CDR1 SGDLS and CDR2 YYNGEE. The CDR3 here is CASSVGGRTSYEQYF. CDR3 nucleotide sequence: TGTGCCAGCAGCGTGGGCGGGAGGACTTCCTACGAGCAGTACTTC.